These 17 T cell receptor beta chains originate from one sample sequenced in a study of beta chain features in type 1 diabetes (dated by TCRdb to 2016 to 2019). Receptor libraries were prepared by the immunoSEQ multiplex PCR assay. All of the isolated RNA was reverse transcribed with the High Capacity cDNA Reverse Transcription Kit, so expressed TCRB transcripts were sequenced. In its TCRdb copy, this immuneACCESS table keeps in-frame sequences only and misses some clones. Where compared with another copy, unresolved V genes explain less than half of these, and the others have no known cause. The sample table lists some 190,000 clones, around 8% of them with a count of one. Approximately 0.93% of the sample rests with the top ten. These receptors lack a known antigen. What the work shows at the level of the full study, not this receptor alone: Type 1 diabetes patients showed a moderate but significant shortening of TCRB CDR3 length in all four CD4+ subsets.

Input material: central memory CD4+ T cells from blood. Receptors were obtained from a woman aged 40 to 50 with type 1 diabetes.

This clone appeared a few times. The chain recombines TRBV28 with TRBJ1-1, with D tentatively TRBD1 (5 bases). Trimming cost V 5 bases and J 1 base, with 11 bases left between them. This CDR3 spans 14 amino acids. Germline V gene lookup returns CDR1 MDHEN and CDR2 SYDVKM. The CDR3 spells CASSVSGGNTEAFF. The CDR3 DNA is TGTGCCAGCAGTGTTAGCGGGGGGAACACTGAAGCTTTCTTT.

The genes are TRBV15 and TRBJ2-1; 10 bases align to TRBD2. Germline values: CDR1 LNHNV, CDR2 YYDKDF (reference sequence). With V trimmed by 0 bases and J by 9 bases, 11 bases remained unmatched. CDR3 length: 17 residues. CDR3 residues: CATSRDRASGGWSEQFF. CDR3 bases: TGTGCCACCAGCAGAGATCGGGCTAGCGGGGGATGGAGTGAGCAGTTCTTC.

This clone was seen only a few times. V and J are TRBV28 and TRBJ1-2; D gene ambiguous. The CDR3 has 11 amino acids. Trimming cost V 10 bases and J 6 bases, with 12 bases left between them. The V gene's germline CDR1 is MDHEN and CDR2 SYDVKM. The CDR3 DNA sequence: TGTGCCACCTCGGGGTCTGATGGCTACACCTTC. Encoded protein: CATSGSDGYTF.

The rearrangement links TRBV6-5 to TRBJ1-2, with 9 bases matching TRBD1. The CDR3 totals 16 residues. Germline V gene sequence: CDR1 MNHEY, CDR2 SVGAGI. Trimming cost V 2 bases and J 2 bases; bases outside gene matches: 6. For the CDR3, the DNA is TGTGCCAGCAGTTACGCACAGGGGGCGTCAAACTATGGCTACACCTTC. Translation: CASSYAQGASNYGYTF.

This clone was detected ten times or more. The rearrangement links TRBV9 to TRBJ2-5; TRBD2 aligns across 8 bases. Germline CDR1 is SGDLS and CDR2 is YYNGEE. The CDR3 runs 14 residues. The J segment lost 5 bases and the V segment lost 4 bases, leaving 7 bases of the junction unmatched. The CDR3 DNA reads TGTGCCAGCAGCCCCCACGGGGGGGCGGAGACCCAGTACTTC. Its protein product is CASSPHGGAETQYF.

The CDR3 nucleotides read TGCAGCGTTGAAGCCCCGGCGAGGACTGAAGCTTTCTTT. Translated, it gives CSVEAPARTEAFF. The V gene is TRBV29-1, the J gene TRBJ1-1; D is uncertain. Trimming cost V 1 base and J 5 bases, with 11 bases left between them. CDR1 and CDR2 (germline): SQVTM, ANQGSEA. There are 13 residues in the CDR3.

In its sample, this clone was seen a few times. The chain carries TRBV5-4 and TRBJ2-5; weak D call: TRBD2 (6 bases). CDR3 length: 18 amino acids. In germline, CDR1 is SGHNT, CDR2 YYREEE (reference sequence). V shed 4 bases and J shed 1 base, with 23 bases lying between them. The DNA of the CDR3 is TGTGCCAGCAGCCCCGGGACTCTCGGAGGGGCCATCCAAGAGACCCAGTACTTC. Translated: CASSPGTLGGAIQETQYF.

V gene TRBV9 combines with J gene TRBJ2-2; D ambiguous. Germline loops: CDR1 SGDLS, CDR2 YYNGEE. The CDR3 has 15 amino acids. With 3 bases removed from V and 3 bases from J, the gap between germline ends came to 12 bases. The CDR3 DNA reads as TGTGCCAGCAGCGCCGACCTGGGCGACACCGGGGAGCTGTTTTTT. This codes for CASSADLGDTGELFF. Filled out from reference TRBV9 and TRBJ2-2, the complete variable domain reads DSGVTQTPKHLITATGQRVTLRCSPRSGDLSVYWYQQSLDQGLQFLIQYYNGEERAKGNILERFSAQQFPDLHSELNLSSLELGDSALYFCASSADLGDTGELFFGEGSRLTVL.

The V call is TRBV29-1, the J call TRBJ2-1; TRBD2 matches at 7 bases. The CDR3 is 17 amino acids. Trimming cost V 0 bases and J 0 bases; bases outside gene matches: 8. Germline V gives CDR1 SQVTM, CDR2 ANQGSEA. The CDR3 DNA is TGCAGCGTTGAAGAGAAGGCGGGAGTAGTCTCCTACAATGAGCAGTTCTTC. It codes for CSVEEKAGVVSYNEQFF.

This clone was observed a handful of times. The genes are TRBV2 and TRBJ1-2; D gene unclear. Trimming removed 8 bases at V and 8 bases at J, with 24 bases between. Per germline, CDR1 SNHLY and CDR2 FYNNEI. This CDR3 spans 15 amino acids. CDR3 protein: CASASMGGSSRGYTF. CDR3 DNA sequence: TGTGCCAGCGCCTCCATGGGAGGGAGCTCGCGAGGCTACACCTTC.

This clone was recorded a few times. The V gene is TRBV28, the J gene TRBJ2-2; TRBD1 aligns across 7 bases. Germline-derived CDR1 and CDR2 are MDHEN and SYDVKM. The CDR3 runs to 14 residues. Losses at the gene ends were 7 bases for V and 4 bases for J; bases not matched to a gene: 6. The CDR3 coding sequence is TGTGCCAGCACCCCGGACAGGCCCACCGGGGAGCTGTTTTTT. Amino acid sequence: CASTPDRPTGELFF.

This clone was seen more than once but under ten times. This sequence joins TRBV20-1 and TRBJ1-2; D gene ambiguous. The V gene lost 3 bases and the J gene lost 8 bases, with 10 bases spanning the gap. Germline V gene data show CDR1 as DFQATT and CDR2 as SNEGSKA (reference sequence). This CDR3 region has 11 residues. CDR3 protein: CSASEVEGYTF. CDR3 bases: TGCAGTGCTAGCGAGGTGGAGGGCTACACCTTC.

This chain uses TRBV5-1 with TRBJ2-1, with D perhaps matching TRBD1 (5 bases). Germline V CDR1 and CDR2: SGHRS, YFSETQ. The V end was cut by 7 bases, the J end by 5 bases, with 19 bases between. This CDR3 comprises 15 residues. The CDR3 DNA follows: TGCGCCAGCGGATCCTTGGGTGACAGCCACAATGAGCAGTTCTTC. Translation: CASGSLGDSHNEQFF.

The J gene is TRBJ1-1, the V gene TRBV7-2; D is ambiguous. Germline CDR1 reads SGHTA; CDR2 reads FQGNSA. This CDR3 comprises 12 residues. The ends were cut back, 3 bases at V and 5 bases at J, with 7 bases in the middle. The CDR3 is CASSFSRTEAFF. CDR3 in DNA: TGTGCCAGCAGCTTCTCACGGACTGAAGCTTTCTTT. Full variable domain (outside the CDR3, taken from reference TRBV7-2 and TRBJ1-1): GAGVSQSPSNKVTEKGKDVELRCDPISGHTALYWYRQSLGQGLEFLIYFQGNSAPDKSGLPSDRFSAERTGGSVSTLTIQRTQQEDSAVYLCASSFSRTEAFFGQGTRLTVV.

This clone was recorded a few times. CDR3 in amino acids: CASSARLAGNNEQFF. For the CDR3, the DNA is TGTGCCAGCAGCGCACGACTAGCGGGGAACAATGAGCAGTTCTTC. The chain is built from TRBV9 and TRBJ2-1, with 11 nucleotides matching TRBD2. This CDR3 region has 15 residues. Germline values: CDR1 SGDLS, CDR2 YYNGEE. V gave up 3 bases and J gave up 5 bases; unmatched junction bases: 4.

The rearrangement joins TRBV18 to TRBJ1-2; D is possibly TRBD1 (5 bases). This CDR3 region has 13 residues. In germline, CDR1 is KGHSH, CDR2 LQKENI. The V and J ends lost 5 bases and 3 bases respectively, with 10 bases between them. The CDR3 sequence: CASSSQQDYGYTF. CDR3 bases: TGTGCCAGCTCATCTCAACAGGACTATGGCTACACCTTC.

This clone was recorded a few times. The chain joins TRBV10-3 to TRBJ1-5; D gene unclear. The CDR3 is 15 amino acids. The V end lost 4 bases, the J end lost 7 bases, and 17 bases lay between the germline ends. CDR1 ENHRY and CDR2 SYGVKD come from the germline V gene. DNA for the CDR3: TGTGCCATCAGTGGAGAAGGAGGAGTACGCCAGCCCCAGCATTTT. Encoded protein: CAISGEGGVRQPQHF.